This T cell receptor beta chain was obtained from a study of T cell responses to AZD1222 COVID-19 vaccine. The protocol was immunoSEQ multiplex PCR, while the TCRdb copy is restricted to in-frame clones and leaves out a portion. The sample gives 70,000 to 95,000 clones, about 90% of which show up once; 11% is in the top ten. The CDR3 has 14 amino acids. Germline CDR1 is LGHDT and CDR2 is YNNKEL (reference sequence). Trimming cost V 5 bases and J 8 bases; bases outside gene matches: 7. The source is an adult who received the AZD1222 COVID-19 vaccine. This rearrangement joins TRBV3-1 (or the pseudogene TRBV3-2) to TRBJ1-2; 11 nucleotides line up with TRBD1. Sequences were derived from peripheral blood, sampled 28 days after the second AZD1222 dose. CDR3 sequence (DNA): TGTGCCAGCAGCTATGGACAGGGGGCGGGAGGCTACACCTTC. This codes for CASSYGQGAGGYTF.